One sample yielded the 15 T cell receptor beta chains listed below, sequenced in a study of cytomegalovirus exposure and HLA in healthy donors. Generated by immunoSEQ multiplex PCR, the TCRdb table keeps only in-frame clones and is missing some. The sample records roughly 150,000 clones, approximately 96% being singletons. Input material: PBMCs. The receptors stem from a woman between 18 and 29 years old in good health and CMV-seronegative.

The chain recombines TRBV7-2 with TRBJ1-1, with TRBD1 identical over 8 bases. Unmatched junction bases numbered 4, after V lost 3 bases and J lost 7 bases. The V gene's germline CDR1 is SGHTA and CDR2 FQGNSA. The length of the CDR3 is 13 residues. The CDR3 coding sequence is TGTGCCAGCAGCTTGGGGACAGGCATTGAAGCTTTCTTT. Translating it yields CASSLGTGIEAFF. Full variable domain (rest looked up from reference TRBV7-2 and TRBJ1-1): GAGVSQSPSNKVTEKGKDVELRCDPISGHTALYWYRQSLGQGLEFLIYFQGNSAPDKSGLPSDRFSAERTGGSVSTLTIQRTQQEDSAVYLCASSLGTGIEAFFGQGTRLTVV.

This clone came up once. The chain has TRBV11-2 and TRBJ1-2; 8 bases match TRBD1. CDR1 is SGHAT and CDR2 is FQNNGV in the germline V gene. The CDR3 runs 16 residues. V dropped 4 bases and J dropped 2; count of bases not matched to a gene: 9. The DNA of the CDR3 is TGTGCCAGCAGCTCATTATCCCGGGACAGGAACTATGGCTACACCTTC. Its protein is CASSSLSRDRNYGYTF.

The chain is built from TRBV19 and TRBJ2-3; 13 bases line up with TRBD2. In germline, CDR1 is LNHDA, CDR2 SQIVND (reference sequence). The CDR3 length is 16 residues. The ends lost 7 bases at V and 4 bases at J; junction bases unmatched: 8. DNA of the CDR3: TGTGCCAGTACCCCACTACTAGCGGGGGGGGCAGATACGCAGTATTTT. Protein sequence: CASTPLLAGGADTQYF.

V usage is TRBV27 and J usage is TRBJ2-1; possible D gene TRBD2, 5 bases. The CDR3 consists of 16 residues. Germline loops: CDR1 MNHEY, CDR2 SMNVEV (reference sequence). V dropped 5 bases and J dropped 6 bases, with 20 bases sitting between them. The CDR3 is CASSLRLAEYPNEQFF. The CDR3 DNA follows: TGTGCCAGCAGTCTCCGGCTAGCAGAATACCCCAATGAGCAGTTCTTC.

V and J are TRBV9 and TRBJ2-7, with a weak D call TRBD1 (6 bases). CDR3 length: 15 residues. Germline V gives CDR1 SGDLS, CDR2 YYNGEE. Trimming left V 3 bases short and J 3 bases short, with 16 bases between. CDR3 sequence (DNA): TGTGCCAGCAGCGCGGACCAGGGGCCCGGCTACGAGCAGTACTTC. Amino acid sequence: CASSADQGPGYEQYF.

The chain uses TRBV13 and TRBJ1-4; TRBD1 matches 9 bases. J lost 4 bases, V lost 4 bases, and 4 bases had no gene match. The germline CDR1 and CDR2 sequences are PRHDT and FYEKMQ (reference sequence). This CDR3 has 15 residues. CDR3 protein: CASSSGQGLNEKLFF. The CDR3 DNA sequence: TGTGCCAGCAGCTCGGGACAGGGACTTAATGAAAAACTGTTTTTT.

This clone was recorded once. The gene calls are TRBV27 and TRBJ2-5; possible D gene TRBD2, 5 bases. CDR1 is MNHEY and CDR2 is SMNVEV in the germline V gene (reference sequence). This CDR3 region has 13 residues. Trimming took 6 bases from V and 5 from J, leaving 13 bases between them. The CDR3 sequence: CASRNSVWETQYF. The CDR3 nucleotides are TGTGCCAGCAGAAATAGCGTTTGGGAGACCCAGTACTTC.

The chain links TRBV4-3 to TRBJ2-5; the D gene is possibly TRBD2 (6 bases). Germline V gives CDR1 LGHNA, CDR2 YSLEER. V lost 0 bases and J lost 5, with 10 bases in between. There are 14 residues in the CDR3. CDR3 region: CASSQEAGRETQYF. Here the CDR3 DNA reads TGCGCCAGCAGCCAAGAAGCGGGTCGGGAGACCCAGTACTTC.

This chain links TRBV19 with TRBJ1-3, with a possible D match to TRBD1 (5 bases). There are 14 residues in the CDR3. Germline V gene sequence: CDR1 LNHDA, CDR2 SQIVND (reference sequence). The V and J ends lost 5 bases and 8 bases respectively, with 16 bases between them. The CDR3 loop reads CASSPRQHWDTIYF. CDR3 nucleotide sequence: TGTGCCAGTAGTCCCCGACAGCATTGGGACACCATATATTTT.

CDR3 nucleotides: TGTGCCAGCAGTGGTTCCCAGTTTTATAATTTTGCCCTCCACTTT. Translated, it gives CASSGSQFYNFALHF. The chain links TRBV2 to TRBJ1-6; D not certain. The CDR3 has 15 residues. V was cut by 4 bases and J by 14 bases, with 21 bases left in between. Germline V lookup: CDR1 SNHLY, CDR2 FYNNEI.

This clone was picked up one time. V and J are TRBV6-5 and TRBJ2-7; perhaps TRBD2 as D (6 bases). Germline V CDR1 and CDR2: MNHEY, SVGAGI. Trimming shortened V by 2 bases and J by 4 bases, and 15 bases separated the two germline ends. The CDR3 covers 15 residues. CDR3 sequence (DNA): TGTGCCAGCAGTTACAATCGCGGGGCGGGATACGAGCAGTACTTC. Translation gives CASSYNRGAGYEQYF.

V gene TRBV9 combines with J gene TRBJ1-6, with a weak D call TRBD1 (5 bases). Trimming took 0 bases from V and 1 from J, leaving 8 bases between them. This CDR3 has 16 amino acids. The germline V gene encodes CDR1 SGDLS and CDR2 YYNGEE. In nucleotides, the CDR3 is TGTGCCAGCAGCGTAGCCCCAGGGTCCTATAATTCACCCCTCCACTTT. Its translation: CASSVAPGSYNSPLHF.

CDR3 DNA sequence: TGTGCCTGGAGCTCGTTAGCGGGGCAAGACAATGAGCAGTTCTTC. This encodes CAWSSLAGQDNEQFF. The chain couples TRBV30 to TRBJ2-1, with 8 bases aligning to TRBD2. V shed 3 bases, J shed 5 bases, and the junction held 9 bases outside the gene matches. The CDR3 runs 15 residues. CDR1 and CDR2 (germline): GTSNPN, SVGIG (reference sequence). Full variable domain (remainder filled in from reference TRBV30 and TRBJ2-1): SQTIHQWPATLVQPVGSPLSLECTVEGTSNPNLYWYRQAAGRGLQLLFYSVGIGQISSEVPQNLSASRPQDRQFILSSKKLLLSDSGFYLCAWSSLAGQDNEQFFGPGTRLTVL.

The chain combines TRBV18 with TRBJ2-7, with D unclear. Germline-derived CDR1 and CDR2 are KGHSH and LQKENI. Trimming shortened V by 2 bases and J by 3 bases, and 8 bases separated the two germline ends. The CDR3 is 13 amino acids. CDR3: CASSPYSDYEQYF. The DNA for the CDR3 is TGTGCCAGCTCACCATATTCAGACTACGAGCAGTACTTC.

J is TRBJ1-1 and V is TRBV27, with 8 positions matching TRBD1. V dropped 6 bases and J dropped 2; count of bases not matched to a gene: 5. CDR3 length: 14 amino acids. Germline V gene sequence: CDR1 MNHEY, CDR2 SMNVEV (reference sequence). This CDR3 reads CASSPGGLNTEAFF. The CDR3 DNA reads TGTGCCAGCAGCCCAGGGGGCTTAAACACTGAAGCTTTCTTT.